This T cell receptor (beta chain) stems from a study of Graves' ophthalmopathy and Graves' hyperthyroidism. In the study overall: Peripheral blood was gathered at first diagnosis, ahead of any treatment whatsoever.

Study-wide results and caveats: Its predictions of ophthalmopathy progression gave the model approximately 65% sensitivity and about 72% specificity.

From RNA, the CDR3 regions of TCR beta chains were amplified and sequenced. An initial RT-PCR round employing HTBI primers preceded a second-round multiplex PCR. Via MiXCR, TCRdb re-called the multiplex PCR reads, giving one row per CDR3 protein. The sample holds about 390,000 distinct CDR3 sequences, 15% to 20% seen once. This clonotype was seen many times. What it recognizes is unknown. PBMCs were isolated by Ficoll-Paque density gradient centrifugation, using approximately 10 ml of fresh peripheral blood as the starting material. Trimming pared 2 bases from V and 0 bases from J, leaving 14 bases between. The germline V gene encodes CDR1 SGHTA and CDR2 FQGTGA. This CDR3 is 17 amino acids long.

The receptor comes from an adult woman with stable Graves' hyperthyroidism. The chain combines TRBV7-3 with TRBJ1-3, with D perhaps matching TRBD1 (5 bases). The material sequenced was peripheral blood. This chain's CDR3 is CASSLRDFRASGNTIYF. For the CDR3, the DNA is TGTGCCAGCAGCTTACGGGACTTCAGGGCCTCTGGAAACACCATATATTTT. Variable domain in full (rest from reference TRBV7-3 and TRBJ1-3): GAGVSQTPSNKVTEKGKYVELRCDPISGHTALYWYRQSLGQGPEFLIYFQGTGAADDSGLPNDRFFAVRPEGSVSTLKIQRTERGDSAVYLCASSLRDFRASGNTIYFGEGSWLTVV.